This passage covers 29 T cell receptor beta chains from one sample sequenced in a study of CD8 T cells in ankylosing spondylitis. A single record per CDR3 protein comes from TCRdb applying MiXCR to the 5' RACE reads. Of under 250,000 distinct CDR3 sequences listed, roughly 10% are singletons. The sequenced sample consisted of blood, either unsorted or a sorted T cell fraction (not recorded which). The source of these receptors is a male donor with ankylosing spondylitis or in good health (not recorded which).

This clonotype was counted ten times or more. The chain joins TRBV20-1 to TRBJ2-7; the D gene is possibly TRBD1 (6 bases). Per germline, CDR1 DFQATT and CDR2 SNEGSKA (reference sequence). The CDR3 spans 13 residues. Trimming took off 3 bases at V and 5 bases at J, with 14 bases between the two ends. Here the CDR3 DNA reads TGCAGTGCTAGTGGGACAAATTGGCACGAGCAGTACTTC. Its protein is CSASGTNWHEQYF.

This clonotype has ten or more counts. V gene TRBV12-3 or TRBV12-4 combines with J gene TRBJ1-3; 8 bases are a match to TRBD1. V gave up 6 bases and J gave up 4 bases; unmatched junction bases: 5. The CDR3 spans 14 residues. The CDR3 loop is CASRWTGSGNTIYF. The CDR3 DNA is TGTGCCAGCAGGTGGACAGGGAGCGGAAACACCATATATTTT.

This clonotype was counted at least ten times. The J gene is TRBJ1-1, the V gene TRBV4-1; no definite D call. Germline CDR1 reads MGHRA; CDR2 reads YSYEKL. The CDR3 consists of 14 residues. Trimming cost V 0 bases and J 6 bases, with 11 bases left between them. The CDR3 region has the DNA TGCGCCAGCAGCCAAGAGGGAAGTTCGGCTGAAGCTTTCTTT. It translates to CASSQEGSSAEAFF.

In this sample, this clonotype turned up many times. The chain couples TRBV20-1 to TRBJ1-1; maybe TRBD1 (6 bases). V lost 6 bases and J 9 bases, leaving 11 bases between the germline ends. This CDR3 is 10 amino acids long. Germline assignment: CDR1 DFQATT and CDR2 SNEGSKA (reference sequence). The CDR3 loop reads CSAGAAQAFF. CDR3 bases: TGCAGTGCGGGGGCCGCCCAAGCTTTCTTT.

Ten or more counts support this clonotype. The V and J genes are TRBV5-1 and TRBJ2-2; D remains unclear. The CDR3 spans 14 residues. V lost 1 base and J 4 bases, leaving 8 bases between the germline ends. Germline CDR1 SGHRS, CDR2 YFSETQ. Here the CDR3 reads CASSLRTFTGELFF. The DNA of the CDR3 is TGCGCCAGCAGCTTGAGGACGTTCACCGGGGAGCTGTTTTTT.

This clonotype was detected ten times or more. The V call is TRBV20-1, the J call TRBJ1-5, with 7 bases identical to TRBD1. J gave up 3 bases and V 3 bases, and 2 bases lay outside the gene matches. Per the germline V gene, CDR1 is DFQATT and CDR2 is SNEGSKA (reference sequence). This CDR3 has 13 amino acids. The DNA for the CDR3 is TGCAGTGCTAGGGGACAGACCAATCAGCCCCAGCATTTT. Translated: CSARGQTNQPQHF.

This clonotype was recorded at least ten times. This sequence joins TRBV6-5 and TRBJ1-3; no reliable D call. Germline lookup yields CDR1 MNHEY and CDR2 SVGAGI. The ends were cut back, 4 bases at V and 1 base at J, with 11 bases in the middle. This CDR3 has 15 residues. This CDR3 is CASSSSWSSGNTIYF. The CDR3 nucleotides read TGTGCCAGCAGTTCCTCATGGAGTTCTGGAAACACCATATATTTT.

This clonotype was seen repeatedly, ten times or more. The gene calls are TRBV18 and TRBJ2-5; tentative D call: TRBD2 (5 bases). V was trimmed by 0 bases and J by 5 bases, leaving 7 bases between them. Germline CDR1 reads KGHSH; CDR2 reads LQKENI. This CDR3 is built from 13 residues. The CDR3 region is CASSPPSVETQYF. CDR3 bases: TGTGCCAGCTCACCACCTAGCGTGGAGACCCAGTACTTC.

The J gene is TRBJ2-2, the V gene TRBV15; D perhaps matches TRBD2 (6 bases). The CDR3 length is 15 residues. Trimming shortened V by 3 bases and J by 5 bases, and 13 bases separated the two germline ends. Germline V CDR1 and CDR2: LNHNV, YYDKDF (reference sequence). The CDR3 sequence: CATSSGGGGTGELFF. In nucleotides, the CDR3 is TGTGCCACCAGCAGTGGGGGAGGCGGGACCGGGGAGCTGTTTTTT.

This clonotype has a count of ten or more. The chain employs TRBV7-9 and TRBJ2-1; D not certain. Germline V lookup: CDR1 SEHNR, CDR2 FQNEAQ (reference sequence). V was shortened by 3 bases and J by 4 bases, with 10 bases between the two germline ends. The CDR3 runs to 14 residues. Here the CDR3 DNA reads TGTGCCAGCAGCTTCCCCTACAGTTACAATGAGCAGTTCTTC. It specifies CASSFPYSYNEQFF.

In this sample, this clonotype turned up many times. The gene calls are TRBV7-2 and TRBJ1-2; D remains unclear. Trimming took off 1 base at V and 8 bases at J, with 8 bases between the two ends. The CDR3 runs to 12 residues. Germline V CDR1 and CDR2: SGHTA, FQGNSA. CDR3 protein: CASSLEGWGYTF. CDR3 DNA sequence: TGTGCCAGCAGCTTAGAGGGTTGGGGCTACACCTTC.

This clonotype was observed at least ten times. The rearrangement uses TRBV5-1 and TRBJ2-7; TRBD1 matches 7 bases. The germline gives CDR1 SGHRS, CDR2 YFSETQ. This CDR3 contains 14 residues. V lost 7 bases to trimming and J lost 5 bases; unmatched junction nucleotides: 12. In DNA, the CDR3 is TGCGCCAGCGCCAGGCTCGACAGGGCTAACGAGCAGTACTTC. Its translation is CASARLDRANEQYF.

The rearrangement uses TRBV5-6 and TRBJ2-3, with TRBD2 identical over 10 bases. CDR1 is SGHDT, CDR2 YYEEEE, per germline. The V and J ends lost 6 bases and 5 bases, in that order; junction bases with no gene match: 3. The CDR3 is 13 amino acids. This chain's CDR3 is CASILAGQDTQYF. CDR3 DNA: TGTGCCAGCATACTAGCGGGGCAAGATACGCAGTATTTT.

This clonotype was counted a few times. Written as DNA, the CDR3 is TGTGCCAGCAGTTCCCGGGACAGACATGGCTACACCTTC. Encoded protein: CASSSRDRHGYTF. The chain has TRBV6-5 and TRBJ1-2; 7 bases map to TRBD1. CDR3 length: 13 residues. Unmatched junction bases numbered 5, after V lost 4 bases and J lost 6 bases. The germline gives CDR1 MNHEY, CDR2 SVGAGI.

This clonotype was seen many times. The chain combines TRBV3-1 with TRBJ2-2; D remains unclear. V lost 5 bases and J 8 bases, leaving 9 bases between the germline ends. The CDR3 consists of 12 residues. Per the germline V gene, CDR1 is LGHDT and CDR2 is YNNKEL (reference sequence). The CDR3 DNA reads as TGTGCCAGCAGCTTCCGCTTGGGGGAGCTGTTTTTT. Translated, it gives CASSFRLGELFF.

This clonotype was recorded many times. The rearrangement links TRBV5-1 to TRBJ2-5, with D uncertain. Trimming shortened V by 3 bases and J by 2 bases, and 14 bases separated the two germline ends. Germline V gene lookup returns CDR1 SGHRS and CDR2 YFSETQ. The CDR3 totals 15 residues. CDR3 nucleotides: TGCGCCAGCAGCTCCGAGGCCTACCGACAAGAGACCCAGTACTTC. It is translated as CASSSEAYRQETQYF.

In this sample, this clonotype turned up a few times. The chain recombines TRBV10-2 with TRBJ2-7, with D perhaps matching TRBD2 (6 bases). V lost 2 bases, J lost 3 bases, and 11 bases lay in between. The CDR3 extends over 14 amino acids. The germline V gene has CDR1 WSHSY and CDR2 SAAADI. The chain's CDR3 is CASSEGLAHYEQYF. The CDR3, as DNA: TGCGCCAGCAGTGAGGGGCTAGCGCACTACGAGCAGTACTTC.

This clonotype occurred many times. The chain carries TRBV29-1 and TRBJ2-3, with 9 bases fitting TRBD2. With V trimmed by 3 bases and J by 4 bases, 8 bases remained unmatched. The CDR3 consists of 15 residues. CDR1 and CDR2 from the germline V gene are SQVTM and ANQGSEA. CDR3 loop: CSVEALAGRADTQYF. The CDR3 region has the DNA TGCAGCGTTGAGGCCCTAGCGGGGAGGGCAGATACGCAGTATTTT.

CDR3 in DNA: TGTGCCAGCAGCGTAGTGGGTGGACTAGCCAAAAACATTCAGTACTTC. This sequence encodes CASSVVGGLAKNIQYF. This chain uses TRBV9 with TRBJ2-4, with D possibly TRBD2 on 5 matching bases. This CDR3 has 16 amino acids. The germline V gene has CDR1 SGDLS and CDR2 YYNGEE. The ends were cut back, 0 bases at V and 0 bases at J, with 10 bases in the middle.

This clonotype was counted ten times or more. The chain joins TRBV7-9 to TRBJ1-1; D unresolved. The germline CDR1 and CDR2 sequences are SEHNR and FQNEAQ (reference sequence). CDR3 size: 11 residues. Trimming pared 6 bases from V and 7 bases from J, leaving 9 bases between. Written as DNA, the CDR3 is TGTGCCAGCAGACTAGCCGGTGAAGCTTTCTTT. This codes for CASRLAGEAFF.

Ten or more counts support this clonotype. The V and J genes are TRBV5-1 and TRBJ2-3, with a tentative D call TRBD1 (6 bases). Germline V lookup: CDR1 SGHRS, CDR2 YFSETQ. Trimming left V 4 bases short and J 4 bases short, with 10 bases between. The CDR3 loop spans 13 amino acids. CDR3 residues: CASSPGAADTQYF. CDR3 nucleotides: TGCGCCAGCAGCCCAGGGGCGGCAGATACGCAGTATTTT.

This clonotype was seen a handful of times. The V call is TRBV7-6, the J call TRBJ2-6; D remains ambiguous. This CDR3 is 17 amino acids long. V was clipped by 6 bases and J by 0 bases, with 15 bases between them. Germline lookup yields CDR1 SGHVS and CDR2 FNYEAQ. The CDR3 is CASSPGPRPSGANVLTF. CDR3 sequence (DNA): TGTGCCAGCAGTCCAGGCCCCCGGCCCTCTGGGGCCAACGTCCTGACTTTC. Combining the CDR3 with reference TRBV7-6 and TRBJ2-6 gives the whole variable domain GAGVSQSPRYKVTKRGQDVALRCDPISGHVSLYWYRQALGQGPEFLTYFNYEAQQDKSGLPNDRFSAERPEGSISTLTIQRTEQRDSAMYRCASSPGPRPSGANVLTFGAGSRLTVL.

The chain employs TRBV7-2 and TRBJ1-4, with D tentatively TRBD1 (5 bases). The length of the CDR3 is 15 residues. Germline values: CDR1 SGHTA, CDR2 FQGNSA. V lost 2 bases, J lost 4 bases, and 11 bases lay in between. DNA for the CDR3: TGTGCCAGCAGCTTACAGGGAGCCCTTAATGAAAAACTGTTTTTT. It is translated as CASSLQGALNEKLFF.

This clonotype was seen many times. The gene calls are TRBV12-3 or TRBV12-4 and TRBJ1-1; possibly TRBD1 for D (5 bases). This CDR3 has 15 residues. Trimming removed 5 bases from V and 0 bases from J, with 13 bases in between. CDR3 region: CASSPPGRLNTEAFF. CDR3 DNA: TGTGCCAGCAGTCCCCCGGGACGGCTGAACACTGAAGCTTTCTTT.

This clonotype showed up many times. DNA for the CDR3: TGTGCCAGCAGCCCAAGTGTCCGGGGCCCTGAAGCTTTCTTT. Its translation is CASSPSVRGPEAFF. V usage is TRBV7-2 and J usage is TRBJ1-1; D may be TRBD1 (5 bases). There are 14 residues in the CDR3. Germline assignment: CDR1 SGHTA and CDR2 FQGNSA. Trimming took 5 bases from V and 6 from J, leaving 16 bases between them.

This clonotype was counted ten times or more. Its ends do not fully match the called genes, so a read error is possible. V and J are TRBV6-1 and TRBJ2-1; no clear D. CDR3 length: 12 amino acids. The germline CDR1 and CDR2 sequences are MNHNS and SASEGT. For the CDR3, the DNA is TGTGCCAGCACTCCCGGCTACATTGAGCAGTTCTTC. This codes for CASTPGYIEQFF.

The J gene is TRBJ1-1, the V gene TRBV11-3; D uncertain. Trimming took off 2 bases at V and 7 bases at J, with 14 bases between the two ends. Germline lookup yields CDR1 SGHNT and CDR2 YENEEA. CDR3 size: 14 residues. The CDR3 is CASSLNGRQVEAFF. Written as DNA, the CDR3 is TGTGCCAGCAGCTTAAATGGCAGGCAAGTTGAAGCTTTCTTT. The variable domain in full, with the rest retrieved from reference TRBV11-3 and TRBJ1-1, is EAGVVQSPRYKIIEKKQPVAFWCNPISGHNTLYWYLQNLGQGPELLIRYENEEAVDDSQLPKDRFSAERLKGVDSTLKIQPAELGDSAVYLCASSLNGRQVEAFFGQGTRLTVV.

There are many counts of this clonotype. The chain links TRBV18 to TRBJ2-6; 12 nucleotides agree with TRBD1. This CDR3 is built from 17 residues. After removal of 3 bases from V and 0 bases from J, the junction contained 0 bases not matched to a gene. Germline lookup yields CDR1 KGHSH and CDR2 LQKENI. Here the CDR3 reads CASSPGQGASGANVLTF. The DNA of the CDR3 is TGTGCCAGCTCACCGGGACAGGGGGCCTCTGGGGCCAACGTCCTGACTTTC. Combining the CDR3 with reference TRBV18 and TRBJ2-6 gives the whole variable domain NAGVMQNPRHLVRRRGQEARLRCSPMKGHSHVYWYRQLPEEGLKFMVYLQKENIIDESGMPKERFSAEFPKEGPSILRIQQVVRGDSAAYFCASSPGQGASGANVLTFGAGSRLTVL.

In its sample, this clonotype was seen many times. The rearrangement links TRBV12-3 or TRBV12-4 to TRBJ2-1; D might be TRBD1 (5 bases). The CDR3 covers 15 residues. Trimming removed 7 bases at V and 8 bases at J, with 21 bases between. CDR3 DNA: TGTGCCAGCAACCCTTCTGGGGCCCTGGGCCATGAGCAGTTCTTC. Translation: CASNPSGALGHEQFF.